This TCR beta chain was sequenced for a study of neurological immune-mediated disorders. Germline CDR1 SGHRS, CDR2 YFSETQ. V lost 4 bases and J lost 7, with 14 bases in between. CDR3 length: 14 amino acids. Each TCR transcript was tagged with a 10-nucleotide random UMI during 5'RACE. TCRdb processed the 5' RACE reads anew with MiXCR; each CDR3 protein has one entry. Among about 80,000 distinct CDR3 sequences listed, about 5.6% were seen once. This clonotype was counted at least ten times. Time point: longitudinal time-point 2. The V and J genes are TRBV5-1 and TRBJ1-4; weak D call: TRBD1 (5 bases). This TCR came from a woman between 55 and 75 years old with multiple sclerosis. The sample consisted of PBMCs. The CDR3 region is CASSHRGGGEKLFF. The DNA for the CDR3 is TGCGCCAGCAGCCACCGGGGCGGGGGTGAAAAACTGTTTTTT.